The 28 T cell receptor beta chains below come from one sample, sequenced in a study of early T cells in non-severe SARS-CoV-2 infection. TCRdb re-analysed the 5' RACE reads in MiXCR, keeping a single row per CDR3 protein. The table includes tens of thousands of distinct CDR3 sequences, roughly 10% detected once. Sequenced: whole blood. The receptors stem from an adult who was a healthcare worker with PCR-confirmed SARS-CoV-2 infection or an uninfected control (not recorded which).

CDR3 nucleotides: TGTGCCAGCAGCTCCGGGGGGACTAGCGGGAGAGGACAGTTCTTC. This gives the protein CASSSGGTSGRGQFF. The chain carries TRBV7-3 and TRBJ2-1; 14 bases are shared with TRBD2. The length of the CDR3 is 15 residues. V shed 4 bases, J shed 13 bases, and the junction held 9 bases outside the gene matches. The germline gives CDR1 SGHTA, CDR2 FQGTGA.

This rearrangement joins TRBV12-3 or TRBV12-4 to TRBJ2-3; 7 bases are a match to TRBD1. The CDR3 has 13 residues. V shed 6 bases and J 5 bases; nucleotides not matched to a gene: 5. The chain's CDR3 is CASSRNRGDTQYF. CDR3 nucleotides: TGTGCCAGCAGCCGTAACAGGGGAGATACGCAGTATTTT.

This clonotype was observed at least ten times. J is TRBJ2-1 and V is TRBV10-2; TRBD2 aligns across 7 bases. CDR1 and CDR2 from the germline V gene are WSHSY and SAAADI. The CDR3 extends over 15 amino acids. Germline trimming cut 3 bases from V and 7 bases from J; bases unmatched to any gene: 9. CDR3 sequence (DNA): TGCGCCAGCAGTGATGCAGCGGGGAAACTTAATGAGCAGTTCTTC. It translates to CASSDAAGKLNEQFF.

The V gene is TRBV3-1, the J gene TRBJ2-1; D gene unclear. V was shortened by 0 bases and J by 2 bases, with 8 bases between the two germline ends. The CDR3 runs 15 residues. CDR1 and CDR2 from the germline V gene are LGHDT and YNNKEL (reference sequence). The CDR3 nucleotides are TGTGCCAGCAGCCAAGACAGTTCCCCCTACAATGAGCAGTTCTTC. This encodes CASSQDSSPYNEQFF.

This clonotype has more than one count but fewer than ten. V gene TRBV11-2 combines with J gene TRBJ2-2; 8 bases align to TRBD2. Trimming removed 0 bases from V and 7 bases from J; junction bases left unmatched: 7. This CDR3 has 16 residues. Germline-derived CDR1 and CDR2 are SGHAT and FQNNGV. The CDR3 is CASSLDRREGRGELFF. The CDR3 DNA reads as TGTGCCAGCAGCTTAGATCGTCGGGAGGGCCGCGGGGAGCTGTTTTTT.

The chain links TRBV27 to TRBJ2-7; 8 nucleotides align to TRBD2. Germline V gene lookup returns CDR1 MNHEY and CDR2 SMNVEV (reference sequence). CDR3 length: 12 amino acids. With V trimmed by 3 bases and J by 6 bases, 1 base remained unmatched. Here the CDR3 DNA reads TGTGCCAGCAGTTTCGGGGGGGGCGAGCAGTACTTC. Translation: CASSFGGGEQYF.

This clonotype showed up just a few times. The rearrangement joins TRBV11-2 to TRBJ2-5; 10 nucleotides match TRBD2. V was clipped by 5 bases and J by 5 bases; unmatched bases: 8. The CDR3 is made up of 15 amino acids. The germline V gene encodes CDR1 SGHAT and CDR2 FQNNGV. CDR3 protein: CASSPPGAGGETQYF. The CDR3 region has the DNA TGTGCCAGCAGCCCACCGGGAGCGGGAGGGGAGACCCAGTACTTC.

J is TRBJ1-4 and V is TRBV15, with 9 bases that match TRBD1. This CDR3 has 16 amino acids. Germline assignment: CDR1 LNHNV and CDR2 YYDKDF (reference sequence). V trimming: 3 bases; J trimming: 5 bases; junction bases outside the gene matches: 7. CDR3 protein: CATSRAIGTGNEKLFF. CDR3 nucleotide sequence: TGTGCCACCAGCAGGGCGATTGGGACAGGGAATGAAAAACTGTTTTTT.

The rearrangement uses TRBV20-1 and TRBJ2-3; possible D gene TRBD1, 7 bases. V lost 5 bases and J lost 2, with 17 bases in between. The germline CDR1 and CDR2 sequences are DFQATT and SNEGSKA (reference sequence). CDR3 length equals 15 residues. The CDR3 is CSAQGGGENTDTQYF. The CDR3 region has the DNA TGCAGTGCTCAAGGGGGCGGGGAGAACACAGATACGCAGTATTTT.

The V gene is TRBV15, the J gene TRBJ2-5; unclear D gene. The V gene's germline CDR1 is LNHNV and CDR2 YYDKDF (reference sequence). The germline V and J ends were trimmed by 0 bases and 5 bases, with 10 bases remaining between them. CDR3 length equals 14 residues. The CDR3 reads CATSRDLRLETQYF. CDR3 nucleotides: TGTGCCACCAGCAGAGATCTTCGGCTGGAGACCCAGTACTTC.

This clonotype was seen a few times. In nucleotides, the CDR3 is TGTGCCAGCAGAAGGTGGGGGTACACAGATACGCAGTATTTT. Its translation is CASRRWGYTDTQYF. The chain couples TRBV5-6 to TRBJ2-3; either TRBD1 or TRBD2 may fit D (5 bases each). This CDR3 contains 14 residues. Looked up from germline, CDR1 is SGHDT and CDR2 is YYEEEE. Trimming stripped 5 bases from V and 2 bases from J, with 12 bases between. Variable domain in full (rest from reference TRBV5-6 and TRBJ2-3): DAGVTQSPTHLIKTRGQQVTLRCSPKSGHDTVSWYQQALGQGPQFIFQYYEEEERQRGNFPDRFSGHQFPNYSSELNVNALLLGDSALYLCASRRWGYTDTQYFGPGTRLTVL.

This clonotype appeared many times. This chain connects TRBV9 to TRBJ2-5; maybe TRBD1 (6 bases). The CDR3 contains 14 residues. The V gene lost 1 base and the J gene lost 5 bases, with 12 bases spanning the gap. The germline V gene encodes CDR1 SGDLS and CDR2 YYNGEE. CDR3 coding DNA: TGTGCCAGCAGCGTACAGCCCACAGGGGAGACCCAGTACTTC. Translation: CASSVQPTGETQYF.

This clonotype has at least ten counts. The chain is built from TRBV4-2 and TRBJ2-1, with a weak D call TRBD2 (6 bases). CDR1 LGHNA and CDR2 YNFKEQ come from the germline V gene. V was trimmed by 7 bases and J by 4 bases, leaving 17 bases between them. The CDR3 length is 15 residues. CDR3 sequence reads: CASNEGGAGYNEQFF. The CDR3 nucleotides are TGTGCCAGCAACGAAGGCGGGGCAGGGTACAATGAGCAGTTCTTC.

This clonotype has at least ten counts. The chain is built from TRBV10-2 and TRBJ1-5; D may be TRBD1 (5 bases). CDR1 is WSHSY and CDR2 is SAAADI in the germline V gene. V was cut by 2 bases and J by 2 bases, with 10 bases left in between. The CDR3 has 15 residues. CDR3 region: CASSEMGVGNQPQHF. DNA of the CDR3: TGCGCCAGCAGTGAGATGGGGGTTGGCAATCAGCCCCAGCATTTT.

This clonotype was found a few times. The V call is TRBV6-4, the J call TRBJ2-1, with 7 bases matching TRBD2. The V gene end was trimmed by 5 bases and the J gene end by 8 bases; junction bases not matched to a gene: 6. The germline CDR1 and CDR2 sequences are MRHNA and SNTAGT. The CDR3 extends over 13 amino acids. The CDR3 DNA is TGTGCCAGCAGTCAAACTAGCGTCGATGAGCAGTTCTTC. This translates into CASSQTSVDEQFF.

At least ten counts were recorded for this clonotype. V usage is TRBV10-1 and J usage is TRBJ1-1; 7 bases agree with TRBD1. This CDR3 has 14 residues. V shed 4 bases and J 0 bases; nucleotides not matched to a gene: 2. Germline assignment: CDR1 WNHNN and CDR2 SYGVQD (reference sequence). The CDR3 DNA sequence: TGCGCCAGCAGTGTGGGACAGATGAACACTGAAGCTTTCTTT. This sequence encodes CASSVGQMNTEAFF.

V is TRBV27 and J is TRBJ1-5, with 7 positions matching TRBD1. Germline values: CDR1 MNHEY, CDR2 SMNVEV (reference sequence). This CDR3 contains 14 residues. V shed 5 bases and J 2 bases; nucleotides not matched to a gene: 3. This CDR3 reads CASSLGTGNQPQHF. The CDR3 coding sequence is TGTGCCAGCAGTCTCGGGACAGGCAATCAGCCCCAGCATTTT.

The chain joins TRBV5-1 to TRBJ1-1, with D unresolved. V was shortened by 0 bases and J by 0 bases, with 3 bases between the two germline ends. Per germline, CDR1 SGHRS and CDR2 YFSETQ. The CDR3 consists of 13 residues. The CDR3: CASSLVLNTEAFF. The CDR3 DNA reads TGCGCCAGCAGCTTGGTACTGAACACTGAAGCTTTCTTT.

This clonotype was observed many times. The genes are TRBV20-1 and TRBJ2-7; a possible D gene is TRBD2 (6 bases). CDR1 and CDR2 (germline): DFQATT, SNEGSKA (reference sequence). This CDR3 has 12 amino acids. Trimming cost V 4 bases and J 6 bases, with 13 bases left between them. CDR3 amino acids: CSAMPGGLEQYF. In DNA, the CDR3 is TGCAGTGCTATGCCCGGGGGTCTCGAGCAGTACTTC.

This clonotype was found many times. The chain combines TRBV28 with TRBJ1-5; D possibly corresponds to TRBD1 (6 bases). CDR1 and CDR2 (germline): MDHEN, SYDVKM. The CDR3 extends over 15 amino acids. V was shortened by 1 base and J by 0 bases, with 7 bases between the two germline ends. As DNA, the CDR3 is TGTGCCAGCAGTTTATTGACAGGTAGCAATCAGCCCCAGCATTTT. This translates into CASSLLTGSNQPQHF. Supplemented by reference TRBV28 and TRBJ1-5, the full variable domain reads DVKVTQSSRYLVKRTGEKVFLECVQDMDHENMFWYRQDPGLGLRLIYFSYDVKMKEKGDIPEGYSVSREKKERFSLILESASTNQTSMYLCASSLLTGSNQPQHFGDGTRLSIL.

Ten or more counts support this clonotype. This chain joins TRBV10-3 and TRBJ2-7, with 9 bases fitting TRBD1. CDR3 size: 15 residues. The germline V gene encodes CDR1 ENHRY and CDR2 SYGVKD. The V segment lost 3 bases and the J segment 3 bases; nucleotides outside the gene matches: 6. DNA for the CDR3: TGTGCCATCAGTGAATGGGACAGGGCGAACTACGAGCAGTACTTC. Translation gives CAISEWDRANYEQYF.

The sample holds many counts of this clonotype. In DNA form, the CDR3 reads TGTGCCAGCAGTGAGCTTAGCACGCTGATGTGGTACGGCTACACCTTC. It encodes CASSELSTLMWYGYTF. The rearrangement uses TRBV28 and TRBJ1-2; D remains unclear. This CDR3 is 16 amino acids long. Germline assignment: CDR1 MDHEN and CDR2 SYDVKM. The V gene lost 5 bases and the J gene lost 8 bases, with 24 bases spanning the gap.

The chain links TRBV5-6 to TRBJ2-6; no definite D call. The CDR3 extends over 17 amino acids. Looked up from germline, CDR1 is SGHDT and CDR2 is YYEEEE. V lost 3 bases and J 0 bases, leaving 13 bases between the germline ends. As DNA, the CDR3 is TGTGCCAGCAGCTGGGCAGGCGGTTCCTCTGGGGCCAACGTCCTGACTTTC. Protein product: CASSWAGGSSGANVLTF.

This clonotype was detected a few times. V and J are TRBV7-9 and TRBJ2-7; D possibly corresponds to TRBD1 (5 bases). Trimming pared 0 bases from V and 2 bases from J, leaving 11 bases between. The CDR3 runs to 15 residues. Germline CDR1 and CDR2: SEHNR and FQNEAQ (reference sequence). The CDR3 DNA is TGTGCCAGCAGCTTAGCCGCGACAGAACCCTACGAGCAGTACTTC. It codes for CASSLAATEPYEQYF. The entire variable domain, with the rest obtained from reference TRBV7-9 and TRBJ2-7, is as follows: DTGVSQNPRHKITKRGQNVTFRCDPISEHNRLYWYRQTLGQGPEFLTYFQNEAQLEKSRLLSDRFSAERPKGSFSTLEIQRTEQGDSAMYLCASSLAATEPYEQYFGPGTRLTVT.

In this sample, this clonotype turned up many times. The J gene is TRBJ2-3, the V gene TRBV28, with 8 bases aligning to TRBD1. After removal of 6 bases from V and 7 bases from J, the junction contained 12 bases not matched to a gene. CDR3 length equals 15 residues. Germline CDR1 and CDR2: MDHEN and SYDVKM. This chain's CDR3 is CASSPLGTGPNTQYF. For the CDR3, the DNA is TGTGCCAGCAGCCCCTTGGGGACAGGCCCAAATACGCAGTATTTT.

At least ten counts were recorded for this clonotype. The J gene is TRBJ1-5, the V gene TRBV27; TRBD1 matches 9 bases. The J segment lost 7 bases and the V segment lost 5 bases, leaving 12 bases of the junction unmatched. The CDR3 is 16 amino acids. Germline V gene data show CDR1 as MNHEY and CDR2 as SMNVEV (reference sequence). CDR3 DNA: TGTGCCAGCAGTCTAAAGGGGGACAGGGTAGAGCAGCCCCAGCATTTT. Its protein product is CASSLKGDRVEQPQHF.

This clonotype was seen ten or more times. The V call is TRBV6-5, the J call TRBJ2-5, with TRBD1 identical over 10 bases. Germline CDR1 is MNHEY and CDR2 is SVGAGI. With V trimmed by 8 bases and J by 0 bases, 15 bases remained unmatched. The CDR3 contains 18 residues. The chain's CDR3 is CASGTGTGAGKDQETQYF. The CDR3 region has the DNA TGTGCCAGCGGCACCGGGACAGGGGCTGGGAAGGACCAAGAGACCCAGTACTTC.

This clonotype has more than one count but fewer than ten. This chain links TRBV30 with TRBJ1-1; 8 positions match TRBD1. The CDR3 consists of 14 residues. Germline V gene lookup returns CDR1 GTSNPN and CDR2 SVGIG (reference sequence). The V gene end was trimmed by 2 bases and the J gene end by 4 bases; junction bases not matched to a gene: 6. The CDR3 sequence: CAWSRTGLGTEAFF. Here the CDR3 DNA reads TGTGCCTGGAGTCGGACAGGGTTGGGCACTGAAGCTTTCTTT.